This T cell receptor (beta chain) is drawn from a study of shared clonotypes between healthy human individuals. This CDR3 spans 16 amino acids. Germline lookup yields CDR1 LGHNA and CDR2 YNFKEQ. Trimming pared 1 base from V and 0 bases from J, leaving 9 bases between. The donors were adults (healthy and HIV-negative) with no recent acute infections or vaccinations. Study findings and constraints: Some naive CD4 clonotypes, about 5%, turned up in common across a few donors.

Remarks on this clone: Its antigen is undetermined.

Assay: immunoSEQ multiplex PCR; the TCRdb copy retains only in-frame clones and omits some. The profile shows more than 900,000 clones, about four fifths of them singletons. Sequenced sample: memory CD4+ T cells from PBMCs. Subset here: CD45RA-negative fraction. The rearrangement uses TRBV4-2 and TRBJ2-2; unclear D gene. This clonotype was sampled from a man younger than 35 in good health. Some clones in this sample may be carry-over from other donors' samples. The CDR3 reads CASSQVLRSNTGELFF. The CDR3 DNA is TGTGCCAGCAGCCAAGTGCTGCGGTCGAACACCGGGGAGCTGTTTTTT.